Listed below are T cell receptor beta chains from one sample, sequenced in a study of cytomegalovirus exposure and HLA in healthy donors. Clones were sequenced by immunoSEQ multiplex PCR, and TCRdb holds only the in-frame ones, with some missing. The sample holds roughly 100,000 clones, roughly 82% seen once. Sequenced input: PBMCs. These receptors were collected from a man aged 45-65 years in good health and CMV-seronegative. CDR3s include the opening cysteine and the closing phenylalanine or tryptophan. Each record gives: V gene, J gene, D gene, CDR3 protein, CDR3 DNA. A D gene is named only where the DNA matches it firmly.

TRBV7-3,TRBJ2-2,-,CASTIGGTGELFF,TGTGCCAGCACCATTGGGGGGACCGGGGAGCTGTTTTTT
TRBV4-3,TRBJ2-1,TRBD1,CASSPGTGDLGEQFF,TGCGCCAGCAGCCCCGGGACAGGGGATTTGGGTGAGCAGTTCTTC
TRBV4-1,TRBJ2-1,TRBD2,CASSQGGLPIAGEQFF,TGCGCCAGCAGCCAGGGAGGACTGCCCATAGCGGGGGAGCAGTTCTTC
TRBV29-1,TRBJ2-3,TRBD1,CSANYGTGGTDTQYF,TGCAGCGCCAACTACGGGACAGGGGGCACGGATACGCAGTATTTT
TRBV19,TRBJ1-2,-,CASSITAGGDYGYTF,TGTGCCAGTAGTATAACGGCAGGAGGCGACTATGGCTACACCTTC
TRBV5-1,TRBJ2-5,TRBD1,CASSLTGGGGETQYF,TGCGCCAGCAGCTTGACAGGGGGCGGAGGAGAGACCCAGTACTTC
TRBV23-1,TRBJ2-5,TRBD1,CASSQSETGKETQYF,TGCGCCAGCAGTCAATCGGAGACAGGGAAAGAGACCCAGTACTTC
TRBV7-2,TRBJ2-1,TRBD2,CASRLAGDIYNEQFF,TGTGCCAGCAGGCTAGCGGGGGATATTTACAATGAGCAGTTCTTC
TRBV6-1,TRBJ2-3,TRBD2,CASSTSGGVDTQYF,TGTGCCAGCAGCACCAGCGGGGGGGTAGATACGCAGTATTTT
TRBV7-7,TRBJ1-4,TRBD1,CASSLLRTGGVNEKLFF,TGTGCCAGCAGCTTACTTAGGACAGGGGGCGTCAATGAAAAACTGTTTTTT
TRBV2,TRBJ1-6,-,CASTIQGINSPLHF,TGTGCCAGCACAATACAGGGTATCAATTCACCCCTCCACTTT
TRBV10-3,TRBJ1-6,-,CAIGVGGPNSPLHF,TGTGCCATCGGGGTGGGAGGGCCTAATTCACCCCTCCACTTT